The clone carrying this T cell receptor (beta chain) was seen only a few times. Its antigen is undetermined. TCRdb's table, derived via immunoSEQ multiplex PCR, lists solely in-frame clones and lacks some. The sample lists around 19,000 clones; about 90% were seen once. The data are from a study of T cell responses to AZD1222 COVID-19 vaccine. The CDR3 totals 14 residues. Germline CDR1 SGHNT, CDR2 YYREEE (reference sequence). Trimming cost V 4 bases and J 8 bases, with 18 bases left between them. Study-wide results and limits: The study found vaccine-associated CD4 TCRs spanning spike, dominant at 160-218 and 743-854. Following two doses of AZD1222, Spike-specific TCR breadth and depth rose. Seropositivity was recorded at baseline in only a handful of AZD1222 recipients. Reportedly, nearly half the spike-specific TCRs target unmutated variant regions.

The J gene is TRBJ1-2, the V gene TRBV5-4; the D gene is possibly TRBD1 (6 bases). This sequence originates from an adult who received the AZD1222 COVID-19 vaccine. The sample consisted of peripheral blood, taken 28 days after the second AZD1222 dose. The CDR3 protein is CASSPGTRGRGYTF. In DNA form, the CDR3 reads TGTGCCAGCAGCCCTGGAACCAGGGGCAGGGGCTACACCTTC.